The 5 T cell receptor beta chains presented below share a single source sample, sequenced in a study of shared clonotypes between healthy human individuals. This table comes from immunoSEQ multiplex PCR, and its TCRdb copy is limited to in-frame clones, with some not included. The sample carries fewer than 3 million clones, around 92% recorded once. Sequencing input: naive CD4+ T cells from PBMCs. Subset in this sample: CD45RA+ positively selected. Source of these receptors: a man aged 18 to 29 in good health. Some clones in this sample may be carry-over from other donors' samples.

This clone was detected once. The chain has TRBV6-1 and TRBJ2-5, with D possibly TRBD2 on 6 matching bases. The length of the CDR3 is 13 residues. Germline CDR1 reads MNHNS; CDR2 reads SASEGT. The V and J ends lost 3 bases and 4 bases respectively, with 9 bases between them. CDR3 loop: CASSDLARETQYF. Written as DNA, the CDR3 is TGTGCCAGCAGTGACCTAGCGAGAGAGACCCAGTACTTC.

The chain combines TRBV4-1 with TRBJ2-5, with D tentatively TRBD1 (5 bases). V gave up 11 bases and J gave up 0 bases, with 10 bases separating them. Germline assignment: CDR1 MGHRA and CDR2 YSYEKL. CDR3 size: 12 residues. The CDR3 loop is CASSTDQETQYF. The CDR3 DNA is TGCGCCTCGTCGACAGACCAAGAGACCCAGTACTTC.

CDR3 loop: CASSRLKATGQQETQYF. DNA for the CDR3: TGTGCCAGCAGCCGCCTTAAGGCCACGGGACAACAAGAGACCCAGTACTTC. The chain recombines TRBV7-9 with TRBJ2-5; tentative D call: TRBD1 (6 bases). Germline V CDR1 and CDR2: SEHNR, FQNEAQ (reference sequence). Trimming cost V 5 bases and J 2 bases, with 21 bases left between them. This CDR3 has 17 residues.

The chain has TRBV7-9 and TRBJ2-2; D remains ambiguous. The CDR3 has 14 residues. V was cut by 4 bases and J by 2 bases, with 8 bases left in between. Looked up from germline, CDR1 is SEHNR and CDR2 is FQNEAQ (reference sequence). The CDR3 bases are TGTGCCAGCAGCTGGTCTCCTAACACCGGGGAGCTGTTTTTT. Translated: CASSWSPNTGELFF.

The V and J genes are TRBV5-1 and TRBJ2-5; maybe TRBD1 (6 bases). V lost 6 bases, J lost 5 bases, and 17 bases lay in between. Germline V gene lookup returns CDR1 SGHRS and CDR2 YFSETQ. The CDR3 is 14 amino acids. The CDR3 sequence: CASTPPGHRETQYF. The CDR3, as DNA: TGCGCCAGCACCCCGCCGGGACATAGGGAGACCCAGTACTTC.